This T cell receptor beta chain emerged from a study of control samples from healthy donors and cancer patients. The method was immunoSEQ multiplex PCR; TCRdb's version includes in-frame clones alone and lacks a portion of them. Here the sample spans 20,000 to 25,000 clones, 75% to 90% being singletons. The source is a man in his sixties with head and neck cancer. The material sequenced was PBMCs.

The CDR3 reads CASSWDRGYGGYTF. Here the CDR3 DNA reads TGTGCCAGCAGCTGGGACAGGGGTTATGGAGGCTACACCTTC. The chain employs TRBV5-5 and TRBJ1-2; 10 bases are a match to TRBD1. This CDR3 is 14 amino acids long. CDR1 and CDR2 from the germline V gene are SGHKS and YYEKEE (reference sequence). Losses at the gene ends were 3 bases for V and 8 bases for J; bases not matched to a gene: 7.